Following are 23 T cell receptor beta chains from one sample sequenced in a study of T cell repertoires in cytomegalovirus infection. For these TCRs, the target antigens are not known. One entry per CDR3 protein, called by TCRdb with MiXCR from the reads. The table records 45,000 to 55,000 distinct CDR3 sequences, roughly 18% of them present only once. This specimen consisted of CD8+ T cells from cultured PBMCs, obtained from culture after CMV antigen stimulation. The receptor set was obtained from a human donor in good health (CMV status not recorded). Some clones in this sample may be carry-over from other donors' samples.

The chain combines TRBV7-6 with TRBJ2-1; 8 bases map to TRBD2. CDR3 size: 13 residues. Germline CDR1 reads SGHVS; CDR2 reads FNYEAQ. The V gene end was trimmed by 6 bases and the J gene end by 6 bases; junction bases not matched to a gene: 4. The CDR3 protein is CASSTGTSNEQFF. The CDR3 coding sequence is TGTGCCAGCAGTACCGGGACTAGCAATGAGCAGTTCTTC.

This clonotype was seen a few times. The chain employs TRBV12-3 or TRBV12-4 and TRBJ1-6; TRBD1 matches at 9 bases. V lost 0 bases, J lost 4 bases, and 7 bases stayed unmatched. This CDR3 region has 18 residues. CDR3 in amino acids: CASSLAPPGQGYNSPLHF. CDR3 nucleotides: TGTGCCAGCAGTTTAGCCCCTCCGGGACAGGGTTATAATTCACCCCTCCACTTT.

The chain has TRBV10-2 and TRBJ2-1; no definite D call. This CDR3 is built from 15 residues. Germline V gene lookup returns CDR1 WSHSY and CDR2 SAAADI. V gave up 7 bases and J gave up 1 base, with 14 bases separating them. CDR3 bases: TGCGCCAGCATGCCCAGCCTTTATTCCTACAATGAGCAGTTCTTC. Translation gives CASMPSLYSYNEQFF.

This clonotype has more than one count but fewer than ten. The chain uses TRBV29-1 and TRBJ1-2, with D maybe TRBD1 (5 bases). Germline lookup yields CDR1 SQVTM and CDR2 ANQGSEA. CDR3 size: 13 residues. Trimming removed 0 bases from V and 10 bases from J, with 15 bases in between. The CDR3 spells CSVEDSGTVFYTF. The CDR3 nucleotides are TGCAGCGTTGAAGATTCAGGGACGGTGTTCTACACCTTC.

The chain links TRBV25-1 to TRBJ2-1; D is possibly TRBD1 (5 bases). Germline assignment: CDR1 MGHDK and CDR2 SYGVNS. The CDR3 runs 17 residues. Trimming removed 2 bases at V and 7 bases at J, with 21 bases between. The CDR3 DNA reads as TGTGCCAGCAGTGAAAGTGGTATATTAAGGGGTAGTAATGAGCAGTTCTTC. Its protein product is CASSESGILRGSNEQFF.

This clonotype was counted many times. CDR3 region: CASSLGSLGYTF. The CDR3 DNA is TGTGCCAGCAGCTTAGGTAGTTTAGGCTACACCTTC. The J gene is TRBJ1-2, the V gene TRBV7-9; D gene uncertain. V gave up 1 base and J gave up 8 bases, with 8 bases separating them. The CDR3 extends over 12 amino acids. CDR1 is SEHNR, CDR2 FQNEAQ, per germline (reference sequence).

CDR3 sequence: CASSPSTGRSGDQPQHF. The CDR3 DNA is TGTGCCAGCTCACCCTCGACTGGCAGGTCGGGGGATCAGCCCCAGCATTTT. The V gene is TRBV18, the J gene TRBJ1-5; D is possibly TRBD1 (5 bases). The V gene lost 3 bases and the J gene lost 5 bases, with 20 bases spanning the gap. Germline-derived CDR1 and CDR2 are KGHSH and LQKENI. CDR3 length: 17 amino acids.

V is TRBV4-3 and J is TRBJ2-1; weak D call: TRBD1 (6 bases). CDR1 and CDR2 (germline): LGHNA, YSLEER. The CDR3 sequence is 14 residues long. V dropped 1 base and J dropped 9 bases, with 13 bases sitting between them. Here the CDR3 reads CASSQVNRAGEQFF. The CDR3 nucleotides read TGCGCCAGCAGCCAAGTAAACAGGGCGGGTGAGCAGTTCTTC.

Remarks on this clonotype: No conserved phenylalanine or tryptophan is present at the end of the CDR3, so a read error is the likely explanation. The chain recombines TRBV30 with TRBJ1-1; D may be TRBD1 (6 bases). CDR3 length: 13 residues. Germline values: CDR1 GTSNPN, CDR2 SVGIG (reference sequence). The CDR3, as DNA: TGTGCCTGGAATTACGGACAGAACACTAAAGCTTTCATT. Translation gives CAWNYGQNTKAFI.

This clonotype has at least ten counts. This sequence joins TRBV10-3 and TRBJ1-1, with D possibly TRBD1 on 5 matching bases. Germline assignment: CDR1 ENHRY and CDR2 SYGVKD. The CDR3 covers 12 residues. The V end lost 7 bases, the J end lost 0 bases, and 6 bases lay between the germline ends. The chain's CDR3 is CAIKGMNTEAFF. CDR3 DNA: TGTGCCATCAAGGGGATGAACACTGAAGCTTTCTTT.

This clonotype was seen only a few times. CDR3: CASSKGQVNPNYGYTF. The CDR3 DNA reads as TGTGCCAGTAGTAAGGGCCAGGTTAATCCGAACTATGGCTACACCTTC. The V and J genes are TRBV19 and TRBJ1-2; D ambiguous. Per the germline V gene, CDR1 is LNHDA and CDR2 is SQIVND (reference sequence). The V end lost 4 bases, the J end lost 2 bases, and 17 bases lay between the germline ends. This CDR3 is built from 16 residues.

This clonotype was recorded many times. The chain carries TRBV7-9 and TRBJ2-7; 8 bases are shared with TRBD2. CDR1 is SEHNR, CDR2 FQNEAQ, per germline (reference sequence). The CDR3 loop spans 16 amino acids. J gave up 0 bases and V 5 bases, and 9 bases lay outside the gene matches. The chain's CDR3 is CASSAPTSGSSYEQYF. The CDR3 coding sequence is TGTGCCAGCAGCGCACCAACTAGCGGAAGCTCCTACGAGCAGTACTTC.

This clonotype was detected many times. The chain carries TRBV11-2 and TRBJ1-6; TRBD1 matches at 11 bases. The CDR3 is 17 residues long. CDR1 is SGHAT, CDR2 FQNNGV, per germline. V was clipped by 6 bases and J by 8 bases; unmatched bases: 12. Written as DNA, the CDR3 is TGTGCCAGCAGTTTCGGACAGGGGGCGAATTACGATTCACCCCTCCACTTT. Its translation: CASSFGQGANYDSPLHF.

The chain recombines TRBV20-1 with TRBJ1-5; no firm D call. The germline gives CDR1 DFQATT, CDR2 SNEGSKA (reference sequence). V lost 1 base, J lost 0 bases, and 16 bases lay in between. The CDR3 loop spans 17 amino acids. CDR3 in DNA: TGCAGTGCTAGAGGCCCGGGTCAACTTTATAGCAATCAGCCCCAGCATTTT. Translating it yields CSARGPGQLYSNQPQHF.

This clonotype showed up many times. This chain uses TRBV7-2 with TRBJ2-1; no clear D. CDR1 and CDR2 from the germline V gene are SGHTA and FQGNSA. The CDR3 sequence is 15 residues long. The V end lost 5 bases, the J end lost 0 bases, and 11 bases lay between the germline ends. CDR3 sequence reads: CASSRTDSSYNEQFF. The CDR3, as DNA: TGTGCCAGCAGCCGGACGGATAGCTCCTACAATGAGCAGTTCTTC.

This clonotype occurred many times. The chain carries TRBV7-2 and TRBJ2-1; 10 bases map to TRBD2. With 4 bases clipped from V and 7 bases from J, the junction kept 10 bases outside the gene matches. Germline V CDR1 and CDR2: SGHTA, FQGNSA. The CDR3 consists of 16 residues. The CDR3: CASSSPEAGGRNEQFF. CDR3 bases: TGTGCCAGCAGCTCCCCCGAAGCGGGGGGGAGGAATGAGCAGTTCTTC. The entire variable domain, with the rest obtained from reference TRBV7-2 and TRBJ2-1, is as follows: GAGVSQSPSNKVTEKGKDVELRCDPISGHTALYWYRQSLGQGLEFLIYFQGNSAPDKSGLPSDRFSAERTGGSVSTLTIQRTQQEDSAVYLCASSSPEAGGRNEQFFGPGTRLTVL.

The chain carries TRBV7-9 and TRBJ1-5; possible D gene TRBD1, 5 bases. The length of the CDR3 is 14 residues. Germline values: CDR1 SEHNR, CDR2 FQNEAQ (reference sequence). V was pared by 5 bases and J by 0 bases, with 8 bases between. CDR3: CASSKTDSNQPQHF. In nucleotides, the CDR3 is TGTGCCAGCAGCAAGACAGATAGCAATCAGCCCCAGCATTTT.

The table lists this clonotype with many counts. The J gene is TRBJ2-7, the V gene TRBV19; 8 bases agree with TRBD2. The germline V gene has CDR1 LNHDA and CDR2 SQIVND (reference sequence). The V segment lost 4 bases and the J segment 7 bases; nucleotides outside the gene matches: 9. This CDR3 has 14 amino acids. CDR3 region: CASSSQRGIREQYF. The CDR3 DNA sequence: TGTGCCAGTAGTAGCCAGCGGGGGATCAGAGAGCAGTACTTC.

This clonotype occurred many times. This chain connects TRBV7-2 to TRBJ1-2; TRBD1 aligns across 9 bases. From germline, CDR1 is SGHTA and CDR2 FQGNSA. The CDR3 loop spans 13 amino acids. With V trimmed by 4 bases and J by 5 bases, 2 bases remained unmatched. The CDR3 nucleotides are TGTGCCAGCAGCTCGACAGGGGGGTATGGCTACACCTTC. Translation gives CASSSTGGYGYTF.

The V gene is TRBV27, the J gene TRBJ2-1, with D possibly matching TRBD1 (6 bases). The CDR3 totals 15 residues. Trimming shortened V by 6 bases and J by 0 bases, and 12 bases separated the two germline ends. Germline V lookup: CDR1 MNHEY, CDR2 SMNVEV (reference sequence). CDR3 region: CASSHTGSSYNEQFF. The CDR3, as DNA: TGTGCCAGCAGCCATACAGGGAGCTCCTACAATGAGCAGTTCTTC.

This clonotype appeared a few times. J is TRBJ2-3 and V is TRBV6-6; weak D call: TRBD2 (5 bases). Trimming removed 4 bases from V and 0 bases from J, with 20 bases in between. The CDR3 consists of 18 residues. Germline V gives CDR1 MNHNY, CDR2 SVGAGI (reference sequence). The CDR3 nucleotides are TGTGCCAGCAGTTCCTCCGGCGCGACCCGGGGTAGCACAGATACGCAGTATTTT. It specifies CASSSSGATRGSTDTQYF.

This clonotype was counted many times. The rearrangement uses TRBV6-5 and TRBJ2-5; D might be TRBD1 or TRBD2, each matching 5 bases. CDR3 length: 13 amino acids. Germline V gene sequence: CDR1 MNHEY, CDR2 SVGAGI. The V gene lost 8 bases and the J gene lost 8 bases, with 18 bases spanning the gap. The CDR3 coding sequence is TGTGCCAGCGGGGACCCCGGTAGTGAAACCCAGTACTTC. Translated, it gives CASGDPGSETQYF.

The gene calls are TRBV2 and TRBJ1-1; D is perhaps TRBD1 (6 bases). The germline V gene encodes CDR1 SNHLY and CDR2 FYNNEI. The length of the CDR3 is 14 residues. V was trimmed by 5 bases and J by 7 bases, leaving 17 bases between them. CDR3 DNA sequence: TGTGCCAGCAGTCCCTCAGGGGACCAGGGTGAAGCTTTCTTT. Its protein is CASSPSGDQGEAFF. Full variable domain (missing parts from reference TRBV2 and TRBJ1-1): EPEVTQTPSHQVTQMGQEVILRCVPISNHLYFYWYRQILGQKVEFLVSFYNNEISEKSEIFDDQFSVERPDGSNFTLKIRSTKLEDSAMYFCASSPSGDQGEAFFGQGTRLTVV.